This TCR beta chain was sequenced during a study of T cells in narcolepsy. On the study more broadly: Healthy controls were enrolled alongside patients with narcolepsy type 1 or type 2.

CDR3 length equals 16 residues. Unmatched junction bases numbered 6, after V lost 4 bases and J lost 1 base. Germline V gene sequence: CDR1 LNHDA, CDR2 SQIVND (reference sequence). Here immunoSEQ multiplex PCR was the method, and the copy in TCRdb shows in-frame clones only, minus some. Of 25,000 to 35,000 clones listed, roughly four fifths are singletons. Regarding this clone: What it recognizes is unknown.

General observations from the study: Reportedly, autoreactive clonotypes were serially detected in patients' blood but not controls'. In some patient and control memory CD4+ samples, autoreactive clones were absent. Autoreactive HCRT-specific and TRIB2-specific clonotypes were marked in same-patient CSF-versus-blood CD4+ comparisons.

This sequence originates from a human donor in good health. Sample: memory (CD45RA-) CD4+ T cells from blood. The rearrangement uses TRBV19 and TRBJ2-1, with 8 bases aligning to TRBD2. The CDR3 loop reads CASSTIKRGSYNEQFF. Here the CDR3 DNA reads TGTGCCAGTAGTACAATTAAGCGGGGGTCCTACAATGAGCAGTTCTTC.